Sample share makes the clone carrying this T cell receptor beta chain medium-sized. The identical CDR3 is also encoded by other nucleotide sequences in the sample. The source of the sample is a study of T cell clonotyping in hematopoietic cell transplantation. Germline values: CDR1 MGHRA, CDR2 YSYEKL. Trimming removed 1 base from V and 3 bases from J, with 9 bases in between. The CDR3 has 14 amino acids. Sequencing was performed with immunoSEQ multiplex PCR; in TCRdb, only in-frame clones are kept and a portion is missing. The sample lists about 15,000 clones; approximately 83% were seen once. The specimen was peripheral blood mononuclear cells. This chain connects TRBV4-1 to TRBJ1-2; no clear D gene. The sequence derives from a woman in her 40s in good health. Some clones in this sample may be carry-over from other donors' samples. The CDR3 is CASSQGHHDYGYTF. The CDR3 DNA is TGCGCCAGCAGCCAAGGACACCACGACTATGGCTACACCTTC.